This T cell receptor beta chain stems from a study of technical replicates of blood from a few donors (TCRdb year 2017). V is pruned by 7 bases and J by 5 bases, leaving 5 bases of the junction without a gene match. Reading from cysteine to phenylalanine, the CDR3 counts 15 amino acids. Just the 45-base CDR3 DNA is kept, in frame starting at base 1. The germline V gene (reference sequence) sets CDR1 to MNHEY and CDR2 to SMNVEV. The library was prepared using the immunoSEQ multiplex PCR assay. Held by TCRdb, this immuneACCESS table contains in-frame sequences only and omits some clones. Under half of the omission traces to an unresolved V gene where checked; the cause of the rest is unknown. In this sample the table shows around 79,000 clones, 75% to 95% of which occur a single time. Together, the top ten hold approximately 0.4% of the sample. As concerns this clone: Its antigen target is currently unknown. No base qualities exist here, and no much larger clone lies one base off it.

Recombination connected TRBV27 to TRBJ2-1; 13 middle bases align to TRBD2. Sequenced: T cells isolated from PBMCs. The receptor was derived from a human donor in good health. Some clones in this sample may be carry-over from other donors' samples. The nucleotides read TGTGCCAGCACCCTGGGACTAGCGGGGAACAATGAGCAGTTCTTC. Protein translation: CASTLGLAGNNEQFF.